The T cell receptor (beta chain) under discussion was sequenced for a study of monozygotic twins with cystic fibrosis. The method was immunoSEQ multiplex PCR; TCRdb's version includes in-frame clones alone and lacks a portion of them. The repertoire includes roughly 29,000 clones, roughly 80% of them detected once, and 0.7% to 0.9% sits in the top ten. This clonotype was sampled from a girl aged 2 to 10 with cystic fibrosis. Specimen: blood.

The CDR3 DNA sequence: TGTGCCAGCAGTGTACTAGCGGGAGTTGGAAATGAGCAGTTCTTC. It is translated as CASSVLAGVGNEQFF. The chain couples TRBV28 to TRBJ2-1, with 11 nucleotides matching TRBD2. The CDR3 has 15 residues. CDR1 and CDR2 (germline): MDHEN, SYDVKM. Unmatched junction bases numbered 7, after V lost 5 bases and J lost 7 bases.